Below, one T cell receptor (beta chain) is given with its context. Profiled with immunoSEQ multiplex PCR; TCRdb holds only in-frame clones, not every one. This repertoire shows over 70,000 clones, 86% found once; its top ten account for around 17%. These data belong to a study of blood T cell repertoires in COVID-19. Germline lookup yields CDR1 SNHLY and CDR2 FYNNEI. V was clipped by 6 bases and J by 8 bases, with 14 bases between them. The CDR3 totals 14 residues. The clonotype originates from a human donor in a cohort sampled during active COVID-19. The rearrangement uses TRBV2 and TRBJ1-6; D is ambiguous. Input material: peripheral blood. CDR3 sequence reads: CASRVNGVDSPLHF. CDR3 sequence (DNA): TGTGCCAGCAGAGTAAACGGGGTCGATTCACCCCTCCACTTT. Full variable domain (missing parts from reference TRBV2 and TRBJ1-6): EPEVTQTPSHQVTQMGQEVILRCVPISNHLYFYWYRQILGQKVEFLVSFYNNEISEKSEIFDDQFSVERPDGSNFTLKIRSTKLEDSAMYFCASRVNGVDSPLHFGNGTRLTVT.